The clone carrying this T cell receptor (beta chain) was counted many times. What it recognizes is unknown. Newly diagnosed hyperthyroidism, duration under 2 months, in patients aged 18 to 65. This sample is part of a study of T cells in Graves' hyperthyroidism and ophthalmopathy. TCR beta CDR3 regions were amplified from RNA. Initially, a first-round RT-PCR of the TCR CDR3 employed the HTBI primer set. One entry per CDR3 protein results from TCRdb running MiXCR on the multiplex PCR reads. The sample lists around 280,000 distinct CDR3 sequences; 13% were seen once. Points from the study as a whole: Prediction of ophthalmopathy progression came a median approximately 6 months pre-onset. Most expanded thyroid clonotypes above 0.001 also appeared in blood.

Germline CDR1 reads PRHDT; CDR2 reads FYEKMQ (reference sequence). V was cut by 5 bases and J by 4 bases, with 15 bases left in between. The CDR3 length is 14 residues. What was sequenced was blood. This TCR came from a woman in her 30s with Graves' hyperthyroidism that later progressed to Graves' ophthalmopathy. This sequence joins TRBV13 and TRBJ2-7; D might be TRBD1 (6 bases). The CDR3 reads CASSPWDMRYEQYF. Written as DNA, the CDR3 is TGTGCCAGCAGCCCCTGGGACATGAGGTACGAGCAGTACTTC.